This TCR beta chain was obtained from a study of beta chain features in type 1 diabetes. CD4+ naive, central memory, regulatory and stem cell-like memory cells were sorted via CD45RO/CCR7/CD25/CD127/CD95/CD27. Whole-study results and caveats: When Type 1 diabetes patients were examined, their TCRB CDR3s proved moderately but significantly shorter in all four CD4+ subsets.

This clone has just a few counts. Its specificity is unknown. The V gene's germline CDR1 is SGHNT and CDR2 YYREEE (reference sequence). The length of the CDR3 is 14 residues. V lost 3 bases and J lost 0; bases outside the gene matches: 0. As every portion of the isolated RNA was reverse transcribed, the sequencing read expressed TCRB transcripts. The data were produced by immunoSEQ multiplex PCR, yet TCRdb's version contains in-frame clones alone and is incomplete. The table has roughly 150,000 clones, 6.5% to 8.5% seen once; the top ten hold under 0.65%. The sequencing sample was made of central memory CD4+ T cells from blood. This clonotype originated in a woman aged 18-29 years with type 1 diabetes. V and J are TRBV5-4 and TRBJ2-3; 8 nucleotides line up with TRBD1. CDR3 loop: CASSWDRSTDTQYF. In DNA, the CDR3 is TGTGCCAGCAGCTGGGACAGGAGCACAGATACGCAGTATTTT.